This record covers a single TCR beta chain. What it binds is not known. The data were taken from a study of T cells in localized non-small cell lung cancer. The CDR3 sequence is 14 residues long. Germline V CDR1 and CDR2: MNHNY, SVGAGI (reference sequence). Deletions cut 6 bases from V and 4 bases from J, with 13 bases between. The assay was immunoSEQ multiplex PCR, and TCRdb's table has in-frame clones only and misses some. Of tens of thousands of clones in the sample, 70% to 90% were seen once. The study, taken as a whole, reports: Investigators sequenced only a single tumor region, leaving heterogeneity possible. Adjacent lung was found to contain a median approximately 62 of the top 100 tumor clones.

Sequenced here: PBMCs, sampled before any cancer treatment. The chain has TRBV6-6 and TRBJ2-1; perhaps TRBD2 as D (6 bases). The receptor was derived from a man aged 35 to 70 with stage II lung adenocarcinoma. This CDR3 is CASRVASEYNEQFF. The CDR3 nucleotides read TGTGCCAGCAGAGTTGCTAGCGAGTACAATGAGCAGTTCTTC.